This T cell receptor beta chain was sequenced during a study of cytomegalovirus exposure and HLA in healthy donors. Whole-study context: There were approximately 80 million unique TCRs (from HLA-typed donors) in an early data release. Study-wide points: HLA allele associations emerged for about 18,000 TCR beta sequences in a later analysis, at 0.05 false discovery rate.

It was with 60 Vbeta and 13 Jbeta primers that the PCR ran. Method: immunoSEQ multiplex PCR; TCRdb's copy keeps in-frame clones and lacks some. The data contain 180,000 or so clones, about four fifths of them singletons. Worth noting for this clone: Its specificity is unknown.

Germline CDR1 reads MGHRA; CDR2 reads YSYEKL. The CDR3 spans 14 residues. With 4 bases removed from V and 7 bases from J, the gap between germline ends came to 16 bases. The chain has TRBV4-1 and TRBJ1-2; TRBD1 is a possible D gene (6 bases). Sequenced: PBMCs. This sequence originates from a female donor in good health and CMV-seronegative. This CDR3 is CASSRQQGGVGYTF. DNA of the CDR3: TGCGCCAGCAGCCGCCAGCAAGGGGGTGTTGGCTACACCTTC.